This record concerns one TCR beta chain sequence. TCRdb's table, derived via immunoSEQ multiplex PCR, lists solely in-frame clones and lacks some. The repertoire holds over 150,000 clones, roughly 85% seen once, with around 20% in the top ten. The participants were between about 18 and 90 years old and came from fewer than 25 US areas. Germline V gene data show CDR1 as MNHEY and CDR2 as SVGAGI. CDR3 size: 15 residues. The ends were cut back, 4 bases at V and 0 bases at J, with 12 bases in the middle. The sample comes from a study of blood T cell repertoires in COVID-19. Study-level background: Among Cohort 3 donors, those recovered had two negative PCRs, clearance, or symptom resolution. In each case, the material was cDNA or gDNA derived from T cells, B-cell-depleted T cells, or PBMCs.

This rearrangement joins TRBV6-5 to TRBJ1-2; TRBD1 is a possible D gene (6 bases). The sequence came from a woman between 70 and 85 years old in a cohort exposed to, infected with or recovered from COVID-19 (not recorded which). The sample taken for sequencing was PBMCs or T cells enriched from blood (not recorded which). The CDR3 DNA is TGTGCCAGCAGTTGGGGCGGACAGCCTAACTATGGCTACACCTTC. Translation gives CASSWGGQPNYGYTF.